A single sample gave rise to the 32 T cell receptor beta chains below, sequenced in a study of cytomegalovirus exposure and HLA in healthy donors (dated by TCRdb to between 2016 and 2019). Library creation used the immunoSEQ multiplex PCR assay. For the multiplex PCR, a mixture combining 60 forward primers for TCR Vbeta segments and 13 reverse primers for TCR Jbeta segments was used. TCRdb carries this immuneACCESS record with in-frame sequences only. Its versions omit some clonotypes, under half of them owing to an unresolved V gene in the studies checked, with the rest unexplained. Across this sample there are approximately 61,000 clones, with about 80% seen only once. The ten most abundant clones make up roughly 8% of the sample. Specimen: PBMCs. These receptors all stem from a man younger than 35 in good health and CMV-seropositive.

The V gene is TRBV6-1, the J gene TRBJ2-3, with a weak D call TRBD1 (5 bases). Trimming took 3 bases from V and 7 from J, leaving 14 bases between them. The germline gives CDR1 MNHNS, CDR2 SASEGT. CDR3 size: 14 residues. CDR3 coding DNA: TGTGCCAGCAGTGAGGGGCTAGACGCGAATACGCAGTATTTT. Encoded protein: CASSEGLDANTQYF.

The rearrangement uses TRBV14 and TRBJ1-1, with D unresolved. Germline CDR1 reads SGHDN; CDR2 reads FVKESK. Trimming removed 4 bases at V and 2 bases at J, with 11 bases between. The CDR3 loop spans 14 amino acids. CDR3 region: CASSLLNSNTEAFF. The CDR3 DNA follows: TGTGCCAGCAGCCTATTGAACAGCAACACTGAAGCTTTCTTT.

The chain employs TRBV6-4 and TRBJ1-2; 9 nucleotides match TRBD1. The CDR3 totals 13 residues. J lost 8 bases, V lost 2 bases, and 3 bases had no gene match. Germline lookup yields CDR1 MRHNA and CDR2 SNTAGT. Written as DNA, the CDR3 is TGTGCCAGCAGTGACACAGGGGGCGCGGGCTACACCTTC. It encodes CASSDTGGAGYTF.

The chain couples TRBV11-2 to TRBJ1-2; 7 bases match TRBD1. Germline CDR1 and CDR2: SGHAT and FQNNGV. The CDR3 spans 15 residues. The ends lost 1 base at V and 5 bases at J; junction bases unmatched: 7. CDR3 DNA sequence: TGTGCCAGCAGCTTAGGGCCAGGGGGTTGGTATGGCTACACCTTC. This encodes CASSLGPGGWYGYTF.

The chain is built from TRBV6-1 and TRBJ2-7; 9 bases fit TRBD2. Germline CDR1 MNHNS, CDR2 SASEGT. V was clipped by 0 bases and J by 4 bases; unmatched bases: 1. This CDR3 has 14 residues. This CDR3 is CASSEARGGYEQYF. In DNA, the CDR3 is TGTGCCAGCAGTGAAGCGCGGGGGGGTTACGAGCAGTACTTC.

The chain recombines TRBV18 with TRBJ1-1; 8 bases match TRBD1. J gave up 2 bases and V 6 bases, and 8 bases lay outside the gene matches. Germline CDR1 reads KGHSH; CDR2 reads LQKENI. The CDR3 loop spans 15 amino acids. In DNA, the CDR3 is TGTGCCAGCTCCCTTCAGGGGGCCACAAACACTGAAGCTTTCTTT. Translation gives CASSLQGATNTEAFF.

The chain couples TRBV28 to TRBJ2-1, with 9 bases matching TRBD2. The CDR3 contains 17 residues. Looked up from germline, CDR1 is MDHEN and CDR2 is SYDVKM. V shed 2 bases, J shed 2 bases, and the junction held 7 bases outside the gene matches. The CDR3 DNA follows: TGTGCCAGCAGTTTACCTAGCGGGGAACGGGCCTACAATGAGCAGTTCTTC. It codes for CASSLPSGERAYNEQFF.

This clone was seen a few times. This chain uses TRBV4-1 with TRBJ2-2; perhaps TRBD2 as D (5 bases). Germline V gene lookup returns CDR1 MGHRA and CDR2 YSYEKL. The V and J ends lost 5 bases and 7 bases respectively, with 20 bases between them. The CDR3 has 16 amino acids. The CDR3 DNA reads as TGCGCCAGCAGCTCCCTACGTCTGGCCGGGGACGGGGAGCTGTTTTTT. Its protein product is CASSSLRLAGDGELFF.

The CDR3 DNA reads TGTGCCAGCAGTGATCAGGGAGGGAAGCAGCCCCAGCATTTT. Protein product: CASSDQGGKQPQHF. The chain joins TRBV2 to TRBJ1-5; possible D gene TRBD1, 5 bases. The CDR3 covers 14 residues. The V end lost 3 bases, the J end lost 7 bases, and 13 bases lay between the germline ends. Germline V gene lookup returns CDR1 SNHLY and CDR2 FYNNEI.

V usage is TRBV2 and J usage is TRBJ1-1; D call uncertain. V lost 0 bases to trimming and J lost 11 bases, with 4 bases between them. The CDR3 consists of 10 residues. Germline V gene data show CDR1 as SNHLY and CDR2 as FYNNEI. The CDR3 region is CASSEASAFF. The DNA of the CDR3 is TGTGCCAGCAGTGAAGCTTCGGCTTTCTTT.

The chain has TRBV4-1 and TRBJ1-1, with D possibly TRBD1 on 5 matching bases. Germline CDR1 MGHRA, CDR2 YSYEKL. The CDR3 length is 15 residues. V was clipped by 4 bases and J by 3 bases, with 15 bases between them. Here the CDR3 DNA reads TGCGCCAGCAGCCTCGGGGGGGTAGGTGACACTGAAGCTTTCTTT. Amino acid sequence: CASSLGGVGDTEAFF.

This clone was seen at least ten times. The CDR3 DNA is TGTGCCAGCAGGTTGGGACAGACTTACACTGAAGCTTTCTTT. Encoded protein: CASRLGQTYTEAFF. The chain carries TRBV2 and TRBJ1-1, with 7 bases fitting TRBD1. The CDR3 is 14 residues long. CDR1 SNHLY and CDR2 FYNNEI come from the germline V gene. Trimming at V came to 6 bases and at J to 3 bases, leaving 7 bases not matched to a gene. The whole variable domain, filled in from reference TRBV2 and TRBJ1-1, reads EPEVTQTPSHQVTQMGQEVILRCVPISNHLYFYWYRQILGQKVEFLVSFYNNEISEKSEIFDDQFSVERPDGSNFTLKIRSTKLEDSAMYFCASRLGQTYTEAFFGQGTRLTVV.

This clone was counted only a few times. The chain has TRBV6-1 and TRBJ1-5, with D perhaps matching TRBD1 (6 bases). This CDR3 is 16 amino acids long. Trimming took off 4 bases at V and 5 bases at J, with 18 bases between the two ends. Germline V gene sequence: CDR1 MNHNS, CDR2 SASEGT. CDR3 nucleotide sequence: TGTGCCAGCAGTGCCCCAAGGGGGAGGGCCGATCAGCCCCAGCATTTT. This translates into CASSAPRGRADQPQHF.

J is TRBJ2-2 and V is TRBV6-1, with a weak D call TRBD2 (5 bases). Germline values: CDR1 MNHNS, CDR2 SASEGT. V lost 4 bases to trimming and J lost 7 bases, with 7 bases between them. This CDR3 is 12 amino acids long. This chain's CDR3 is CASSAGIGELFF. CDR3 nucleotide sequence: TGTGCCAGCAGTGCGGGGATCGGGGAGCTGTTTTTT.

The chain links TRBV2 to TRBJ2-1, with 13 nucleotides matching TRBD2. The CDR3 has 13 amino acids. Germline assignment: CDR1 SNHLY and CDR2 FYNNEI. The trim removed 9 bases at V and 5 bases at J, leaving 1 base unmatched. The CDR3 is CARGLAGNNEQFF. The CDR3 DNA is TGTGCCAGGGGACTAGCGGGAAACAATGAGCAGTTCTTC.

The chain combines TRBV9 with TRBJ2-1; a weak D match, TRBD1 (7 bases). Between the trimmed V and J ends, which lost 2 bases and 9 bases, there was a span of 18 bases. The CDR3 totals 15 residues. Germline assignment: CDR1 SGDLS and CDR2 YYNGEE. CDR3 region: CASSVGGQVASEQFF. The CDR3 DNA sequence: TGTGCCAGCAGCGTGGGAGGACAGGTCGCTAGTGAGCAGTTCTTC.

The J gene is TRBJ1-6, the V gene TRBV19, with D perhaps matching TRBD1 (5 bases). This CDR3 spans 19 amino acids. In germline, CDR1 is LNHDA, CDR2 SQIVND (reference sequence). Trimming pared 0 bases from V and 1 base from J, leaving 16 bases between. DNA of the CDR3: TGTGCCAGTAGTATAGATTTGGCCCAGGGTGTTTCCTATAATTCACCCCTCCACTTT. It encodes CASSIDLAQGVSYNSPLHF.

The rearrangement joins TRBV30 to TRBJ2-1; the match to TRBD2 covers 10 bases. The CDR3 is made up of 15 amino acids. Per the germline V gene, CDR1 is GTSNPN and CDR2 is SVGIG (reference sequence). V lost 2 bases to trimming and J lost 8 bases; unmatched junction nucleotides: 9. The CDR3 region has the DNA TGTGCCTGGAGTAGCACTAGCGGGGTTTTCTATGAGCAGTTCTTC. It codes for CAWSSTSGVFYEQFF. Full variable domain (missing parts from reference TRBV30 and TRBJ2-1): SQTIHQWPATLVQPVGSPLSLECTVEGTSNPNLYWYRQAAGRGLQLLFYSVGIGQISSEVPQNLSASRPQDRQFILSSKKLLLSDSGFYLCAWSSTSGVFYEQFFGPGTRLTVL.

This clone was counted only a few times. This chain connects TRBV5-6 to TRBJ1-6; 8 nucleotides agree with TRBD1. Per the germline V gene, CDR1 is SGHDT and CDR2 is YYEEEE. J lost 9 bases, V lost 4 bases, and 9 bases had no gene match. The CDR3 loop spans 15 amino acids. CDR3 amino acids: CASSGGQGVSSPLHF. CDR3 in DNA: TGTGCCAGCAGCGGCGGACAGGGTGTTAGTTCACCCCTCCACTTT.

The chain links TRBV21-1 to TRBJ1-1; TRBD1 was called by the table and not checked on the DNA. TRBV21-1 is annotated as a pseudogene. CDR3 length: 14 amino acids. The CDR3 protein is CASSPIRGLQEAFF. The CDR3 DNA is TGTGCCAGCAGCCCTATCAGGGGGCTTCAAGAAGCTTTCTTT.

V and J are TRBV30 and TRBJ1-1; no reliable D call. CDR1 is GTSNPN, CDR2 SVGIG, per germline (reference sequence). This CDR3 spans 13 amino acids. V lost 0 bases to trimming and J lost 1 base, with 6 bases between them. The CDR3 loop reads CAWSVTSNTEAFF. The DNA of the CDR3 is TGTGCCTGGAGTGTAACTTCGAACACTGAAGCTTTCTTT.

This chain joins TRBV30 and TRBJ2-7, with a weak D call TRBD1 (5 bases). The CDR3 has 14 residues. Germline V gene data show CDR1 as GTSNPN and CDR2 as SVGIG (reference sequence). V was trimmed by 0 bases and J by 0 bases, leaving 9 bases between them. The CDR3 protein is CAWSVRGISYEQYF. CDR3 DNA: TGTGCCTGGAGTGTAAGGGGCATCTCCTACGAGCAGTACTTC.

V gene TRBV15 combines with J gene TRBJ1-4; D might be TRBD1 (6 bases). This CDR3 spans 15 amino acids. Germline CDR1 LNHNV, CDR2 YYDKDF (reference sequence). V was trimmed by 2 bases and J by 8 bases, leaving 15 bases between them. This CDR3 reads CATSRRTEGSEKLFF. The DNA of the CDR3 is TGTGCCACCAGCAGACGGACAGAAGGCAGCGAAAAACTGTTTTTT.

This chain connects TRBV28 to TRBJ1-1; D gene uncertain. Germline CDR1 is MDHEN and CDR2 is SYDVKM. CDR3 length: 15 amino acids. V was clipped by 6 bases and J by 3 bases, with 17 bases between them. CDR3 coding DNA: TGTGCCAGCAGGGAAGGACGGCGGGTGGACACTGAAGCTTTCTTT. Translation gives CASREGRRVDTEAFF.

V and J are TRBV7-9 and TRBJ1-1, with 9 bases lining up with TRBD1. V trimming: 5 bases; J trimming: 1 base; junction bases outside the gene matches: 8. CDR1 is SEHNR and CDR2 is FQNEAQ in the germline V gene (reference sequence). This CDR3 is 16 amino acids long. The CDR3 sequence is CASSPYRGLTNTEAFF. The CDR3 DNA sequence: TGTGCCAGCAGCCCCTACAGGGGGCTGACGAACACTGAAGCTTTCTTT.

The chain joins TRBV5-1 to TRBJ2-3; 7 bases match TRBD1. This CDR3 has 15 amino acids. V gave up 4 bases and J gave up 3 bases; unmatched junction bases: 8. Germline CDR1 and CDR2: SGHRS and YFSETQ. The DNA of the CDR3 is TGCGCCAGCAGCCCAGGACAGGAGATAACAGATACGCAGTATTTT. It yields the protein CASSPGQEITDTQYF.

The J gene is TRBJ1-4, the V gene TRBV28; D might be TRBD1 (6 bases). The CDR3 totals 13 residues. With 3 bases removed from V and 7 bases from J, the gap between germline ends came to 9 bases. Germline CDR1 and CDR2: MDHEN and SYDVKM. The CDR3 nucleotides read TGTGCCAGCAGTTTGCCAGGGGTTGAAAAACTGTTTTTT. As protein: CASSLPGVEKLFF.

The CDR3 region is CASSLLTGYGYTF. In nucleotides, the CDR3 is TGTGCCAGCAGCCTCCTCACAGGGTATGGCTACACCTTC. The chain has TRBV25-1 and TRBJ1-2, with D possibly matching TRBD1 (6 bases). CDR1 and CDR2 from the germline V gene are MGHDK and SYGVNS. There are 13 residues in the CDR3. Trimming took 6 bases from V and 5 from J, leaving 13 bases between them.

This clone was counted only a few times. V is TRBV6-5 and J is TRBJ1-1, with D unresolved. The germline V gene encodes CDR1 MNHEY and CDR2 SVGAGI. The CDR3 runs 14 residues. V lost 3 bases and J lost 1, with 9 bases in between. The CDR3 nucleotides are TGTGCCAGCAGTTATCACGGTGGGAACACTGAAGCTTTCTTT. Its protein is CASSYHGGNTEAFF.

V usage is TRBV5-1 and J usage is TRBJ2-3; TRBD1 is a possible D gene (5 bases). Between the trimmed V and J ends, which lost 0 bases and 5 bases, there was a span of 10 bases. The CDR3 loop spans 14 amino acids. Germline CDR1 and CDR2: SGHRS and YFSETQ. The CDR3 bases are TGCGCCAGCAGCTTGGGGCAGGGCGAAGATACGCAGTATTTT. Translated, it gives CASSLGQGEDTQYF.

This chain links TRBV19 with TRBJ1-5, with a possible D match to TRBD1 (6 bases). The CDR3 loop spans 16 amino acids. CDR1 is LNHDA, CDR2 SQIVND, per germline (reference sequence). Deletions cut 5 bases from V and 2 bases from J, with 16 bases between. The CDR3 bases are TGTGCCAGTAGTCGTGGCAGGGGTATAGGCAATCAGCCCCAGCATTTT. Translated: CASSRGRGIGNQPQHF.

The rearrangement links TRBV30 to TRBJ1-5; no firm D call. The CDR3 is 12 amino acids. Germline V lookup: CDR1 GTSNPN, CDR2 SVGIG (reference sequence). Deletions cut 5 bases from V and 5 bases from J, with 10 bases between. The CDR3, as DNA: TGTGCCTGGGAGAAGCAGGATCAGCCCCAGCATTTT. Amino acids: CAWEKQDQPQHF.